Here is one TCR beta chain with its context. This CDR3 is 14 amino acids long. Looked up from germline, CDR1 is SNHLY and CDR2 is FYNNEI. Trimming removed 6 bases from V and 8 bases from J; junction bases left unmatched: 8. The data are from a study of blood T cell repertoires in COVID-19. Across the whole study: Sources were T cells, B-cell-depleted T cells, or PBMCs; the material itself was cDNA or gDNA.

The table came from immunoSEQ multiplex PCR; TCRdb's copy has only in-frame clones and leaves some out. The sample includes around 200,000 clones, under 90% seen only once; the top ten take 13% to 15%. The chain joins TRBV2 to TRBJ1-1; 11 positions match TRBD1. The sequencing sample was made of peripheral blood. The sequence came from a man aged 25 to 40 with active or convalescent COVID-19. This CDR3 is CASSGQGASREAFF. The CDR3 nucleotides are TGTGCCAGCAGCGGACAGGGGGCCTCCCGAGAAGCTTTCTTT.